The 14 T cell receptor beta chains below were found in one sample sequenced in a study of blood T cell repertoires in COVID-19. Using immunoSEQ multiplex PCR, the repertoire was profiled, and TCRdb retains in-frame clones only, with some absent. In the table there are approximately 290,000 clones, around nine tenths of which are singletons. Sequenced material: peripheral blood. These receptors were collected from a woman aged 25-40 years with COVID-19, enrolled during active disease.

This rearrangement joins TRBV6-5 to TRBJ1-1; perhaps TRBD1 as D (5 bases). V lost 7 bases to trimming and J lost 1 base, with 16 bases between them. Germline V CDR1 and CDR2: MNHEY, SVGAGI. This CDR3 region has 15 residues. CDR3 in amino acids: CASIPADSPNTEAFF. CDR3 DNA: TGTGCCAGCATTCCCGCCGACAGTCCGAACACTGAAGCTTTCTTT.

This clone was counted once. This chain uses TRBV5-6 with TRBJ2-7; tentative D call: TRBD2 (6 bases). The CDR3 sequence is 14 residues long. Germline values: CDR1 SGHDT, CDR2 YYEEEE. The V end lost 2 bases, the J end lost 0 bases, and 9 bases lay between the germline ends. The CDR3 DNA reads as TGTGCCAGCAGCTTCGGGGGACGCTCCTACGAGCAGTACTTC. This translates into CASSFGGRSYEQYF.

This chain joins TRBV4-2 and TRBJ2-7, with D possibly being TRBD2 (7 bases). The CDR3 sequence is 14 residues long. Trimming cost V 2 bases and J 4 bases, with 12 bases left between them. The germline V gene has CDR1 LGHNA and CDR2 YNFKEQ. CDR3 amino acids: CASSQSGGGYEQYF. The DNA of the CDR3 is TGTGCCAGCAGCCAATCGGGGGGCGGATACGAGCAGTACTTC.

The V gene is TRBV19, the J gene TRBJ1-1, with unresolved D. This CDR3 contains 13 residues. V was shortened by 6 bases and J by 1 base, with 9 bases between the two germline ends. Looked up from germline, CDR1 is LNHDA and CDR2 is SQIVND (reference sequence). DNA of the CDR3: TGTGCCAGTAGCTTGCAGGAGAACACTGAAGCTTTCTTT. Amino acid sequence: CASSLQENTEAFF.

This clone showed up just a few times. V gene TRBV6-2 or TRBV6-3 combines with J gene TRBJ1-2, with 7 bases lining up with TRBD1. Germline CDR1 and CDR2: MNHEY and SVGEGT. CDR3 length: 13 amino acids. The V gene end was trimmed by 4 bases and the J gene end by 5 bases; junction bases not matched to a gene: 4. CDR3 residues: CASSWGQRYGYTF. Written as DNA, the CDR3 is TGTGCCAGCAGTTGGGGACAGAGATATGGCTACACCTTC.

V usage is TRBV4-1 and J usage is TRBJ2-1, with 7 bases that match TRBD1. The CDR3 extends over 14 amino acids. The germline V gene has CDR1 MGHRA and CDR2 YSYEKL. The V and J ends lost 4 bases and 7 bases, in that order; junction bases with no gene match: 7. The CDR3 sequence: CASSLARGINEQFF. In DNA form, the CDR3 reads TGCGCCAGCAGCCTCGCCAGGGGGATTAATGAGCAGTTCTTC.

The chain has TRBV18 and TRBJ1-2; no clear D gene. Trimming pared 3 bases from V and 8 bases from J, leaving 22 bases between. The CDR3 length is 16 residues. The germline gives CDR1 KGHSH, CDR2 LQKENI. The CDR3 reads CASSPLASEFVDGYTF. The DNA of the CDR3 is TGTGCCAGCTCACCGTTAGCCAGCGAGTTTGTTGACGGCTACACCTTC. Drawing the rest from reference TRBV18 and TRBJ1-2, the complete variable domain is NAGVMQNPRHLVRRRGQEARLRCSPMKGHSHVYWYRQLPEEGLKFMVYLQKENIIDESGMPKERFSAEFPKEGPSILRIQQVVRGDSAAYFCASSPLASEFVDGYTFGSGTRLTVV.

This chain uses TRBV9 with TRBJ1-1; TRBD1 agrees at 12 bases. The V and J ends lost 4 bases and 0 bases, in that order; junction bases with no gene match: 7. From germline, CDR1 is SGDLS and CDR2 YYNGEE. The CDR3 spans 17 residues. CDR3 region: CASSPRDRGRVNTEAFF. The CDR3, as DNA: TGTGCCAGCAGCCCGCGGGACAGGGGGCGAGTGAACACTGAAGCTTTCTTT.

CDR3 nucleotide sequence: TGTGCCAGCAGCTCGGACAGTTCTGAAGCTTTCTTT. This gives the protein CASSSDSSEAFF. J is TRBJ1-1 and V is TRBV12-3 or TRBV12-4; TRBD1 is a possible D gene (6 bases). Trimming stripped 6 bases from V and 6 bases from J, with 11 bases between. The CDR3 extends over 12 amino acids.

The chain is built from TRBV14 and TRBJ1-2, with TRBD1 matching over 7 bases. Germline values: CDR1 SGHDN, CDR2 FVKESK. This CDR3 is 15 amino acids long. V shed 0 bases and J 8 bases; nucleotides not matched to a gene: 9. This CDR3 reads CASSQDARGSRGYTF. CDR3 sequence (DNA): TGTGCCAGCAGCCAAGATGCCAGGGGGTCTAGGGGCTACACCTTC. The full variable domain, rest sourced from reference TRBV14 and TRBJ1-2, is EAGVTQFPSHSVIEKGQTVTLRCDPISGHDNLYWYRRVMGKEIKFLLHFVKESKQDESGMPNNRFLAERTGGTYSTLKVQPAELEDSGVYFCASSQDARGSRGYTFGSGTRLTVV.

This chain links TRBV7-9 with TRBJ1-2; 12 bases are a match to TRBD1. CDR1 is SEHNR, CDR2 FQNEAQ, per germline (reference sequence). The CDR3 is 17 amino acids. Trimming took 5 bases from V and 3 from J; bases not matched to a gene: 10. CDR3 nucleotides: TGTGCCAGCAGCGGAACGGGACAGGGGGCGCCTCACTATGGCTACACCTTC. Translating it yields CASSGTGQGAPHYGYTF.

The rearrangement uses TRBV10-2 and TRBJ2-1; the match to TRBD1 covers 8 bases. Germline V gene sequence: CDR1 WSHSY, CDR2 SAAADI. There are 14 residues in the CDR3. The V segment lost 10 bases and the J segment 0 bases; nucleotides outside the gene matches: 5. Here the CDR3 reads CATTDRGSYNEQFF. The CDR3 DNA sequence: TGCGCCACCACCGACAGGGGCTCCTACAATGAGCAGTTCTTC.

This chain joins TRBV4-1 and TRBJ2-1; D might be TRBD2 (5 bases). This CDR3 has 21 residues. V was cut by 0 bases and J by 4 bases, with 28 bases left in between. Looked up from germline, CDR1 is MGHRA and CDR2 is YSYEKL. The CDR3 region has the DNA TGCGCCAGCAGCCAAGATCGAACGTGGTGGAGGATCTCAAAAAAATACAATGAGCAGTTCTTC. Amino acids: CASSQDRTWWRISKKYNEQFF.

The rearrangement joins TRBV7-2 to TRBJ2-3, with a tentative D call TRBD1 (6 bases). The CDR3 has 15 amino acids. V lost 4 bases and J 6 bases, leaving 17 bases between the germline ends. Germline assignment: CDR1 SGHTA and CDR2 FQGNSA. The CDR3 DNA reads TGTGCCAGCAGCTCGACCGGGGTCCAGGGGGATACGCAGTATTTT. This encodes CASSSTGVQGDTQYF.